The T cell receptor (beta chain) under discussion was sequenced for a study of T-cell memory formation after mild COVID-19. The length of the CDR3 is 14 residues. V dropped 2 bases and J dropped 0 bases, with 4 bases sitting between them. The germline V gene encodes CDR1 LNHNV and CDR2 YYDKDF (reference sequence). Each CDR3 protein gets one entry after TCRdb re-called the 5' RACE reads with MiXCR. In the table there are about 440,000 distinct CDR3 sequences, 15% to 20% of which are singletons. V and J are TRBV15 and TRBJ2-2; D is unclear. The sequence was collected from an adult woman who had mild COVID-19 (a few samples of this study predate the infection). Cell type and time point are not known. Sequences were obtained from PBMCs or a T cell subset sorted from them (not recorded which). In DNA, the CDR3 is TGTGCCACCAGCAGACGGTCGAACACCGGGGAGCTGTTTTTT. Protein product: CATSRRSNTGELFF.